Included here is one T cell receptor (beta chain) sequence, with context. Germline CDR1 is MNHNY and CDR2 is SVGAGI (reference sequence). The CDR3 has 15 amino acids. The ends were cut back, 2 bases at V and 3 bases at J, with 13 bases in the middle. The sample originates from a study of cytomegalovirus exposure and HLA in healthy donors. PCR used 60 Vbeta primers and 13 Jbeta primers. TCRdb's copy holds only in-frame clones and misses some; the assay was immunoSEQ multiplex PCR. The table includes 130,000 or so clones, approximately 80% detected once. The rearrangement joins TRBV6-6 to TRBJ1-1, with D perhaps TRBD1 (5 bases). The specimen was PBMCs. The receptor was derived from a woman between 40 and 50 years old in good health and CMV-seronegative. The CDR3, as DNA: TGTGCCAGCAGTTACCCGATGGAAGGGGACACTGAAGCTTTCTTT. Encoded protein: CASSYPMEGDTEAFF.